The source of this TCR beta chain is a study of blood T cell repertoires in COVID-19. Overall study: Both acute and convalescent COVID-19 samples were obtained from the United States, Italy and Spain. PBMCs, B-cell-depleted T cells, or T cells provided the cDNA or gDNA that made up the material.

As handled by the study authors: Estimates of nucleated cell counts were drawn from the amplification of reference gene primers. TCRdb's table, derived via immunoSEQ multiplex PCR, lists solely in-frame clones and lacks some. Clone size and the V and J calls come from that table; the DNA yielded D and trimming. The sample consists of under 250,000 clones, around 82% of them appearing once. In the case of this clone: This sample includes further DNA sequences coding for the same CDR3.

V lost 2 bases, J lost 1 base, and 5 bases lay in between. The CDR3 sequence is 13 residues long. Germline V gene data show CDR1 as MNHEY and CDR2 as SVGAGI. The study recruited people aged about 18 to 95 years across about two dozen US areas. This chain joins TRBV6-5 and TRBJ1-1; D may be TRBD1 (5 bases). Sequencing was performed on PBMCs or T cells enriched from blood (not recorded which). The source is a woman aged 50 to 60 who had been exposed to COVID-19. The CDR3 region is CASSYGQNTEAFF. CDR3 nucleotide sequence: TGTGCCAGCAGTTACGGACAGAACACTGAAGCTTTCTTT.